The following is a T cell receptor (beta chain) sequence with its context. Its target is unknown. Trimming pared 5 bases from V and 0 bases from J, leaving 8 bases between. CDR3 length: 14 residues. CDR1 and CDR2 from the germline V gene are SGHTA and FQGNSA. Sequencing was performed with immunoSEQ multiplex PCR; in TCRdb, only in-frame clones are kept and a portion is missing. The data contain 96,000 or so clones, about 93% of them singletons. The sample belongs to a study of graft-versus-host responses after intestinal transplantation. The sequence derives from a human donor who received an intestinal transplant. V gene TRBV7-2 combines with J gene TRBJ2-1; D may be TRBD2 (5 bases). Sequenced material: unstimulated CD4+ T cells sorted from spleen or lymph node cells, taken before intestinal transplant. CDR3 loop: CASSRRDSYNEQFF. The CDR3, as DNA: TGTGCCAGCAGCCGTCGGGACTCCTACAATGAGCAGTTCTTC.